This is a list of T cell receptor beta chains from one sample in a study of T cells in Graves' hyperthyroidism and ophthalmopathy. TCRdb ran MiXCR on the multiplex PCR reads and lists one entry per CDR3 protein. The sample holds some 580,000 distinct CDR3 sequences, approximately 15% seen once. The sample was blood. These receptors all come from a woman aged 40 to 50 with Graves' ophthalmopathy. Each CDR3 is given with its conserved first and last residue. The order of the fields is J gene, clone size, D gene, V gene, CDR3 DNA, CDR3 protein. The D gene is left open where the match is weak. Clone size is stated in some rows and not others, as once, few, many or a class when expanded.

J gene: TRBJ2-5
clone size: many
D gene: TRBD1
V gene: TRBV3-1
CDR3 DNA: TGTGCCAGCAGCCACAGGGGGTACCAAGAGACCCAGTACTTC
CDR3 protein: CASSHRGYQETQYF

J gene: TRBJ1-2
clone size: many
D gene: -
V gene: TRBV28
CDR3 DNA: TGTGCCAGCAGTTTTTCCTTGGGCCTGGGAGACTATGGCTACACCTTC
CDR3 protein: CASSFSLGLGDYGYTF

J gene: TRBJ2-3
clone size: many
D gene: TRBD2
V gene: TRBV3-1
CDR3 DNA: TGTGCCAGCAGCCGTCATAGCGGGAGCGCAGATACGCAGTATTTT
CDR3 protein: CASSRHSGSADTQYF

J gene: TRBJ1-5
clone size: -
D gene: TRBD1
V gene: TRBV20-1
CDR3 DNA: TGCAGTGCTAGAGAGACAGGGCCTAGCAATCAGCCCCAGCATTTT
CDR3 protein: CSARETGPSNQPQHF

J gene: TRBJ1-6
clone size: many
D gene: -
V gene: TRBV11-2
CDR3 DNA: TGTGCCGTCAGACGGATCTTGTCCGGACCCTATAATTCACCCCTCCACTTT
CDR3 protein: CAVRRILSGPYNSPLHF

J gene: TRBJ2-3
clone size: -
D gene: TRBD2
V gene: TRBV10-2
CDR3 DNA: TGCGCCAGCAGTGAGTGGGGGACTAGTCACACAGATACGCAGTATTTT
CDR3 protein: CASSEWGTSHTDTQYF

J gene: TRBJ2-7
clone size: many
D gene: -
V gene: TRBV6-1
CDR3 DNA: TGTGCCAGCAATCCCGCGGGAAAAGTCGGCGAGCAGTACTTC
CDR3 protein: CASNPAGKVGEQYF

J gene: TRBJ2-1
clone size: many
D gene: TRBD2
V gene: TRBV20-1
CDR3 DNA: TGCAGTGCTAGACTGCCGGGAGGTGGCAATGAGCAGTTCTTC
CDR3 protein: CSARLPGGGNEQFF

J gene: TRBJ1-4
clone size: -
D gene: -
V gene: TRBV4-1
CDR3 DNA: TGCGCCAGCAGCCTAGTTTGGACAGCAACTAATGAAAAACTGTTTTTT
CDR3 protein: CASSLVWTATNEKLFF

J gene: TRBJ1-1
clone size: few
D gene: -
V gene: TRBV12-3/TRBV12-4
CDR3 DNA: TGTGCCAGCACCCTCGCTGACAGGAACACTGAAGCTTTCTTT
CDR3 protein: CASTLADRNTEAFF

J gene: TRBJ1-4
clone size: -
D gene: -
V gene: TRBV15
CDR3 DNA: TGTGCCACCAGCAGAGTTAGCAGGGGTCGGAATGAAAAACTGTTTTTT
CDR3 protein: CATSRVSRGRNEKLFF

J gene: TRBJ1-6
clone size: many
D gene: TRBD1
V gene: TRBV10-3
CDR3 DNA: TGTGCCTTGAGACAGGGCGTTAATTCACCCCTCCACTTT
CDR3 protein: CALRQGVNSPLHF

J gene: TRBJ1-1
clone size: many
D gene: -
V gene: TRBV2
CDR3 DNA: TGTGCCAGCAGTACAGACAGCACTGAAGCTTTCTTT
CDR3 protein: CASSTDSTEAFF

J gene: TRBJ2-5
clone size: many
D gene: TRBD1
V gene: TRBV7-6
CDR3 DNA: TGTGCCAGCAGCGCCAAACAGGGGCGCGGAGAGACCCAGTACTTC
CDR3 protein: CASSAKQGRGETQYF

J gene: TRBJ2-3
clone size: once
D gene: TRBD2
V gene: TRBV6-9
CDR3 DNA: TGTGCCAGCAGTTATTTAGGAGGCGGACTAGCGGGAGCAGATACGCAGTATTTT
CDR3 protein: CASSYLGGGLAGADTQYF

J gene: TRBJ1-2
clone size: many
D gene: TRBD1
V gene: TRBV3-1
CDR3 DNA: TGTGCCAGCAGCCAAGGGACAGGGCCCTATGGCTACACCTTC
CDR3 protein: CASSQGTGPYGYTF

J gene: TRBJ2-1
clone size: many
D gene: -
V gene: TRBV29-1
CDR3 DNA: TGCAGCGTAGGTGGACAGCTATCCTACAATGAGCAGTTCTTC
CDR3 protein: CSVGGQLSYNEQFF

J gene: TRBJ1-6
clone size: many
D gene: -
V gene: TRBV2
CDR3 DNA: TGTGCCAGCAGTGATACGCAAAGGGGGAATTCACCCCTCCACTTT
CDR3 protein: CASSDTQRGNSPLHF

J gene: TRBJ2-4
clone size: many
D gene: TRBD2
V gene: TRBV28
CDR3 DNA: TGTGCCAGCAACAAACTAGCGGGAGGTACCCCCAAAAACATTCAGTACTTC
CDR3 protein: CASNKLAGGTPKNIQYF

J gene: TRBJ1-5
clone size: few
D gene: -
V gene: TRBV15
CDR3 DNA: TGTGCCACCAGCAGATCCCGGGGGGGAAGCAATCAGCCCCAGCATTTT
CDR3 protein: CATSRSRGGSNQPQHF

J gene: TRBJ1-1
clone size: many
D gene: -
V gene: TRBV12-3/TRBV12-4
CDR3 DNA: TGCGCCAGCAGCTTGGTCGGGGGCGGCACTGAAGCTTTCTTT
CDR3 protein: CASSLVGGGTEAFF

J gene: TRBJ1-5
clone size: few
D gene: -
V gene: TRBV28
CDR3 DNA: TGTGCCAGCCGGGACCGACGGTACAATCAGCCCCAGCATTTT
CDR3 protein: CASRDRRYNQPQHF

J gene: TRBJ2-2
clone size: few
D gene: TRBD2
V gene: TRBV7-2
CDR3 DNA: TGTGCCAGCAGCTTAAGTGAGCGGGGATACACCGGGGAGCTGTTTTTT
CDR3 protein: CASSLSERGYTGELFF

J gene: TRBJ1-2
clone size: many
D gene: -
V gene: TRBV3-1
CDR3 DNA: TGTGCCAGCAGCCAAGGCCGCTATGGCTACACCTTC
CDR3 protein: CASSQGRYGYTF

J gene: TRBJ2-7
clone size: many
D gene: -
V gene: TRBV5-1
CDR3 DNA: TGCGCCAGCAGGGCCGTGCAGGGAATCTCCTACGAGCAGTACTTC
CDR3 protein: CASRAVQGISYEQYF

J gene: TRBJ2-7
clone size: many
D gene: TRBD1
V gene: TRBV20-1
CDR3 DNA: TGCAGTGCTAGGCGCCCCGGGGACAGGGGCTACGAGCAGTACTTC
CDR3 protein: CSARRPGDRGYEQYF

J gene: TRBJ2-1
clone size: many
D gene: -
V gene: TRBV2
CDR3 DNA: TGTGCCAGCAGTGCCCCGGGGGCCCGCTCCTACAATGAGCAGTTCTTC
CDR3 protein: CASSAPGARSYNEQFF

J gene: TRBJ2-4
clone size: -
D gene: -
V gene: TRBV27
CDR3 DNA: TGTGCCAGCAGTTTACTGGCGGGAACAGCCAAAAACATTCAGTACTTC
CDR3 protein: CASSLLAGTAKNIQYF